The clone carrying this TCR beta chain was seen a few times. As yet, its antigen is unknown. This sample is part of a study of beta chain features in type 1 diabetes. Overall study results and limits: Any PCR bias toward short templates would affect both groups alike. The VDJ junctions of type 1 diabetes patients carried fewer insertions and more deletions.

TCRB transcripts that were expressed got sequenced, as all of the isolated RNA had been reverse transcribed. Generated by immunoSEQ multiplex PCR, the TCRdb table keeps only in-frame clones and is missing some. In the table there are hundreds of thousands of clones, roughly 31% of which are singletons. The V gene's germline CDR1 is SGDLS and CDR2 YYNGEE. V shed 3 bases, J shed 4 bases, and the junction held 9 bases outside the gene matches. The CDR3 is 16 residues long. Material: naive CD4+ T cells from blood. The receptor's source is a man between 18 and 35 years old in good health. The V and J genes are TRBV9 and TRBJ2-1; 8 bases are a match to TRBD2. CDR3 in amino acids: CASSAGGVAGYNEQFF. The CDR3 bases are TGTGCCAGCAGCGCGGGTGGGGTAGCGGGGTACAATGAGCAGTTCTTC.